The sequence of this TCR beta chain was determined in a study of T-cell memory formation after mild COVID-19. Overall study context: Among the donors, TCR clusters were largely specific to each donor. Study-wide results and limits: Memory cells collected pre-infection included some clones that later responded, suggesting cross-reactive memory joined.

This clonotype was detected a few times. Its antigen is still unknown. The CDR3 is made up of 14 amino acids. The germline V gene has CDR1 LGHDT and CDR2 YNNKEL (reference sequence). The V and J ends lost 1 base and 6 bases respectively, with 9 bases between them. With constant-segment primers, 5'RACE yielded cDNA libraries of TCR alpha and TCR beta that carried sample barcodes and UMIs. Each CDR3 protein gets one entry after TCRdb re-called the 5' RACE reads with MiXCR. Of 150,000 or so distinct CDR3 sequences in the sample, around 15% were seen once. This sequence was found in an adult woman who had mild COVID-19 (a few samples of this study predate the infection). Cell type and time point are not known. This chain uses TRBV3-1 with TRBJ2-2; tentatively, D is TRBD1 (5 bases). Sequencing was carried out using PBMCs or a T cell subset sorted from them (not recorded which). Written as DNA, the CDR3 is TGTGCCAGCAGCCAAGGGCCAGGGCCCGGGGAGCTGTTTTTT. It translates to CASSQGPGPGELFF.